The source of this TCR beta chain is a study of OX40 agonist ivuxolimab in advanced cancers. On the study more broadly: The dose-escalation cohort had hepatocellular carcinoma, melanoma, renal cell or head and neck cancer.

This clone was detected only once. The germline V gene encodes CDR1 SGHDN and CDR2 FVKESK. The CDR3 loop spans 14 amino acids. V gave up 2 bases and J gave up 7 bases, with 11 bases separating them. Clones were read by immunoSEQ multiplex PCR, and TCRdb kept only the in-frame ones, dropping some. Of tens of thousands of clones listed, 88% are singletons. The gene calls are TRBV14 and TRBJ2-2, with D perhaps matching TRBD2 (5 bases). This clonotype was sampled from an adult with an advanced solid tumor such as melanoma, head and neck, liver or kidney cancer. The sample here was CD4+ or CD8+ T cells sorted from blood, taken in a trial of the OX40 agonist ivuxolimab. CDR3 sequence (DNA): TGTGCCAGCAGCCAATCTTTCGGGGTCGGGGAGCTGTTTTTT. It codes for CASSQSFGVGELFF.